The clone carrying this T cell receptor beta chain was seen many times. Time point reported: persistent/refractory GD, antithyroid drugs over 5 years with positive TRAb. Scientists built the TCR library using RNA that was extracted from PBMCs. This entry comes from a study of regulatory T cells in long-lasting Graves disease. The CDR3 runs to 13 residues. The germline CDR1 and CDR2 sequences are LGHDT and YNNKEL (reference sequence). The germline V and J ends were trimmed by 7 bases and 3 bases, with 9 bases remaining between them. Building of the TCR beta libraries involved iRepertoire HTBI primers and Arm-PCR of CDR3 regions. TCRdb re-derived calls from the multiplex PCR reads in MiXCR, one entry per CDR3 protein. The sample contains about 430,000 distinct CDR3 sequences, around 20% of which appear only once.

Sequencing used peripheral blood mononuclear cells (PBMCs), obtained when the disease was refractory, from a patient treated with antithyroid drugs. V gene TRBV3-1 combines with J gene TRBJ2-2, with D possibly matching TRBD1 (5 bases). The receptor's source is a female donor with Graves disease. The CDR3 is CASKTQDTGELFF. The CDR3 region has the DNA TGTGCCAGCAAGACACAGGACACCGGGGAGCTGTTTTTT.